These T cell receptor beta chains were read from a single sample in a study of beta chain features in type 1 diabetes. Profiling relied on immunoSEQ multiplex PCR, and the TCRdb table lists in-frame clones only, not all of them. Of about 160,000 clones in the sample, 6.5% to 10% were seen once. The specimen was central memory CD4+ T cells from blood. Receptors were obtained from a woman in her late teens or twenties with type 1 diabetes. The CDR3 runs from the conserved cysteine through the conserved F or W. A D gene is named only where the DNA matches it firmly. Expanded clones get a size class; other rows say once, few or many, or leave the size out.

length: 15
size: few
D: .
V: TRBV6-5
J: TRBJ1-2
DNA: TGTGCCAGCAGTTACTCGTACAGGAATTCCTATGGCTACACCTTC
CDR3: CASSYSYRNSYGYTF

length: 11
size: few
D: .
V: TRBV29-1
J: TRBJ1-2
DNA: TGCAGCGTTGAAACGGGGAATGGCTACACCTTC
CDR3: CSVETGNGYTF

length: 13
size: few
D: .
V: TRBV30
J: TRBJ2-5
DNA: TGTGCCTGGACCCAGGGGGGCCGGGAGACCCAGTACTTC
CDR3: CAWTQGGRETQYF

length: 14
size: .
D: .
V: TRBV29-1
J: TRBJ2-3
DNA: TGCAGCGTCTTCCCTGCGGGAAGCACAGATACGCAGTATTTT
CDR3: CSVFPAGSTDTQYF

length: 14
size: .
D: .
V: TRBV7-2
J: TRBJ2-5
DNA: TGTGCCAGCAGCTTAGGGGGCGGAAGAGAGACCCAGTACTTC
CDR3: CASSLGGGRETQYF

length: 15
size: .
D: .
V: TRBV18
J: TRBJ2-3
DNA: TGTGCCAGCTCACCGGACTACCTTAGCACAGATACGCAGTATTTT
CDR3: CASSPDYLSTDTQYF

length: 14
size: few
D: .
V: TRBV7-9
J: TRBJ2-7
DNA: TGTGCCAGCGCGCAGGGGAGGGGTACCTACGAGCAGTACTTC
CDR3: CASAQGRGTYEQYF

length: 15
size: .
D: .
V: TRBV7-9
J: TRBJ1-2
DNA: TGTGCCAGCAGCCCAAGGGGAGACAGGACCTATGGCTACACCTTC
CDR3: CASSPRGDRTYGYTF

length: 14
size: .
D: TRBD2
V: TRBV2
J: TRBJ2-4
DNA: TGTGCCAGCAGCCTCATCGGGGGGAAAAACATTCAGTACTTC
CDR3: CASSLIGGKNIQYF

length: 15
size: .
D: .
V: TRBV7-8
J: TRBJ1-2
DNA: TGTGCCAGCAGCTTAGCGCGCGGCAGGGGCTATGGCTACACCTTC
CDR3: CASSLARGRGYGYTF

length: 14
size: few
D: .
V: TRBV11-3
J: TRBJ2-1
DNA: TGTGCCAGCAGCTTAGGGGGAGCCTACAATGAGCAGTTCTTC
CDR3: CASSLGGAYNEQFF

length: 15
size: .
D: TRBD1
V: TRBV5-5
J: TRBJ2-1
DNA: TGTGCCAGCAGCTCCGGGACAGGGGGCTACAATGAGCAGTTCTTC
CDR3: CASSSGTGGYNEQFF

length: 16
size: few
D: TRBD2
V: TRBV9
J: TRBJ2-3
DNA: TGTGCCAGCAGCGTCTCAATCCTAGCGGTCACAGATACGCAGTATTTT
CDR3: CASSVSILAVTDTQYF

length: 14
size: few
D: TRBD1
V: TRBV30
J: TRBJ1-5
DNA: TGTGCCTGGAGTGTGGGGACAGGGAACCAGCCCCAGCATTTT
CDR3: CAWSVGTGNQPQHF

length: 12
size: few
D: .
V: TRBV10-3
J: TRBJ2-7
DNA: TGTGCCATCAGTGAGCGCAGCTACGAGCAGTACTTC
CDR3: CAISERSYEQYF

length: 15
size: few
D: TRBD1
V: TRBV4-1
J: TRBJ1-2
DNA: TGCGCCAGCAGCCAAGAGGGACAGGCGAATCGTGGCTACACCTTC
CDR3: CASSQEGQANRGYTF